What follows are 8 T cell receptor beta chains derived from one specimen sequenced in a study of metastatic and nonmetastatic thyroid tumors. Thyroid surgery was preceded by no treatment in any patient. TCRdb reanalyzed the PCR reads with MiXCR. This table holds some 20,000 clones, approximately 23% found once. The material sequenced was tumor tissue. Receptor source: a female donor with papillary thyroid cancer or a benign thyroid nodule (not recorded which). Some clones in this sample may be carry-over from other donors' samples.

The J gene is TRBJ2-2, the V gene TRBV6-6; 11 nucleotides align to TRBD1. Per germline, CDR1 MNHNY and CDR2 SVGAGI (reference sequence). With V trimmed by 6 bases and J by 1 base, 13 bases remained unmatched. The CDR3 spans 19 residues. The CDR3 protein is CASRDAGRTGGLNTGELFF. CDR3 DNA sequence: TGTGCCAGCAGGGACGCCGGAAGGACAGGGGGCCTGAACACCGGGGAGCTGTTTTTT.

By frequency in the sample, this clone is medium-sized. The rearrangement links TRBV11-1 to TRBJ2-6, with unresolved D. Germline assignment: CDR1 SGHAT and CDR2 FQDESV (reference sequence). The V end lost 2 bases, the J end lost 2 bases, and 10 bases lay between the germline ends. This CDR3 has 16 amino acids. The CDR3 here is CASSLILPAGANVLTF. In DNA form, the CDR3 reads TGTGCCAGCAGCTTAATACTTCCAGCTGGGGCCAACGTCCTGACTTTC.

The CDR3: CSAYRDGGVAREQYF. The CDR3 bases are TGCAGTGCCTACCGGGACGGGGGGGTCGCCCGCGAGCAGTACTTC. The chain couples TRBV20-1 to TRBJ2-7, with 8 bases lining up with TRBD2. Germline trimming cut 6 bases from V and 6 bases from J; bases unmatched to any gene: 16. Germline V gene lookup returns CDR1 DFQATT and CDR2 SNEGSKA (reference sequence). This CDR3 contains 15 residues.

This clone was picked up many times. The chain joins TRBV11-2 to TRBJ2-5; TRBD2 aligns across 10 bases. Germline CDR1 is SGHAT and CDR2 is FQNNGV. V gave up 0 bases and J gave up 5 bases; unmatched junction bases: 15. The length of the CDR3 is 19 residues. The CDR3 DNA reads as TGTGCCAGCAGCTTAGATCTTTGGGTCGTGCTAGCGGGAGACGAGACCCAGTACTTC. It specifies CASSLDLWVVLAGDETQYF.

This clone is deemed medium-sized. This chain links TRBV4-2 with TRBJ1-1; TRBD1 might be the D (6 bases). The CDR3 sequence is 13 residues long. Germline CDR1 LGHNA, CDR2 YNFKEQ. The V gene lost 5 bases and the J gene lost 6 bases, with 13 bases spanning the gap. CDR3 DNA sequence: TGTGCCAGCAGCTCACAGGGTAAGGCTGAAGCTTTCTTT. Amino acids: CASSSQGKAEAFF.

V and J are TRBV11-3 and TRBJ2-1; D remains ambiguous. This CDR3 spans 13 amino acids. Germline values: CDR1 SGHNT, CDR2 YENEEA. V lost 2 bases and J lost 4, with 6 bases in between. CDR3: CASSLSRYNEQFF. CDR3 sequence (DNA): TGTGCCAGCAGCTTATCCAGGTACAATGAGCAGTTCTTC.

The chain employs TRBV13 and TRBJ2-7; unclear D gene. This CDR3 has 15 amino acids. CDR1 is PRHDT, CDR2 FYEKMQ, per germline (reference sequence). V lost 2 bases to trimming and J lost 1 base, with 12 bases between them. CDR3: CASSLRSEGSYEQYF. Here the CDR3 DNA reads TGTGCCAGCAGCTTACGGTCCGAAGGGTCCTACGAGCAGTACTTC.

As to this clone: A read error may account for a junction end that differs from germline. The J gene is TRBJ2-2, the V gene TRBV10-3; D is possibly TRBD2 (7 bases). The CDR3 totals 17 residues. CDR1 and CDR2 (germline): ENHRY, SYGVKD. The CDR3 DNA is TGTGCCATCAGTGATACCCTTGAGGGGGGAGGGCCCGGGGATCTGTTTTTT. This sequence encodes CAISDTLEGGGPGDLFF.